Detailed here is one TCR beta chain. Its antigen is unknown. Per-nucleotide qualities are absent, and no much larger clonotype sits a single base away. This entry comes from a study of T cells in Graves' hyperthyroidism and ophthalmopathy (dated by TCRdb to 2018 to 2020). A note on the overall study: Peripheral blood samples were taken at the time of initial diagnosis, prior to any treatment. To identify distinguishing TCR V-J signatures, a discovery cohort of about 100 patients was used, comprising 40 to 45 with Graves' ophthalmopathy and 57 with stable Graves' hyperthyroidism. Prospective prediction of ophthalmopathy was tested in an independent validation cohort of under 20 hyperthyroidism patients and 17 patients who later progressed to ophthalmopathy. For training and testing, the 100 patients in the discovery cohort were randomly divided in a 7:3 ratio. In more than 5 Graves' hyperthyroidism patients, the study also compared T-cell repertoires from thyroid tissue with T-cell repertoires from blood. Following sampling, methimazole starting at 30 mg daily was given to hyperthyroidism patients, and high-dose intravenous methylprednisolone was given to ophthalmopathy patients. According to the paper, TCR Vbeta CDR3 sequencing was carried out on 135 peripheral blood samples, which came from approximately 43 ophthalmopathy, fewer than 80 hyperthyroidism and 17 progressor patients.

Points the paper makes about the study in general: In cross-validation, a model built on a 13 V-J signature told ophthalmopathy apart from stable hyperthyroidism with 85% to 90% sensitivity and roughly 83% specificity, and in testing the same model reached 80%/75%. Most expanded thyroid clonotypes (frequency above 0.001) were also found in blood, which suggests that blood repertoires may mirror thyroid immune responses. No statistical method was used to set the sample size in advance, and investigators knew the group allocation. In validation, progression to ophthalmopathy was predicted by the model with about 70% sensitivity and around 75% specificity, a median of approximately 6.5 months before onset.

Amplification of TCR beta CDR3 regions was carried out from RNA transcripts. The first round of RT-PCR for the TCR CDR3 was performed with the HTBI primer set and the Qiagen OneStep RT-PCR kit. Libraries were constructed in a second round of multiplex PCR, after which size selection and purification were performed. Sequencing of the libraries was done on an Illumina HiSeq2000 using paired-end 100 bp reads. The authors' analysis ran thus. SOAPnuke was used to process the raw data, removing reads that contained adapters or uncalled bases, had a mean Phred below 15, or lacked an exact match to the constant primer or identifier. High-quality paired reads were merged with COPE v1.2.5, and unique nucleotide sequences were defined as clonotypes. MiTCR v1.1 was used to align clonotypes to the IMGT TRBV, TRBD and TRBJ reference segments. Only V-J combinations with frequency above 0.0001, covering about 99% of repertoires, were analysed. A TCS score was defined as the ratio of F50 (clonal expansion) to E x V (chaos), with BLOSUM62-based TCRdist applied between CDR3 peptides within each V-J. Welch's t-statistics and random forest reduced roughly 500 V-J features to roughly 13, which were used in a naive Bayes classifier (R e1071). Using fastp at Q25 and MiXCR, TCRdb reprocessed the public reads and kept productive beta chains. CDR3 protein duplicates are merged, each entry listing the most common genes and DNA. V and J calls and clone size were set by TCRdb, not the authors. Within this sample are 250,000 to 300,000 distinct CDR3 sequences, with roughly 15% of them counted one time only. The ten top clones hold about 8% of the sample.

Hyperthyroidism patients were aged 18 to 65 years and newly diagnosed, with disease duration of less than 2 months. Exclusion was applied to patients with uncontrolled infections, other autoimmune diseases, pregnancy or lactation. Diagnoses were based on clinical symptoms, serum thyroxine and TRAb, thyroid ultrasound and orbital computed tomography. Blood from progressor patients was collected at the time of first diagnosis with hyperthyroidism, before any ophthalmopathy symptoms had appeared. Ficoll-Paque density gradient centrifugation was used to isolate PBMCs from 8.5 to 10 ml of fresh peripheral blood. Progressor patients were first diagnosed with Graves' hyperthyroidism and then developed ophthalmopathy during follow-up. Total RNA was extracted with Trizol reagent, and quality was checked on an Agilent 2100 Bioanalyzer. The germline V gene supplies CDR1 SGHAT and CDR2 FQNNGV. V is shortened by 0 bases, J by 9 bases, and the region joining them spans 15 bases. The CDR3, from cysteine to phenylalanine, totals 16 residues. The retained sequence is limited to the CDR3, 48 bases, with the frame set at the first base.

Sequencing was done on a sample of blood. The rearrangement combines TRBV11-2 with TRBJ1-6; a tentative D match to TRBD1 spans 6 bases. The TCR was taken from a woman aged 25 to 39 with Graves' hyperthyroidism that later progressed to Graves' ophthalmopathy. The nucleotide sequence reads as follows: TGTGCCAGCAGCTTAGAATCGGGCAGGGGCGGTTCACCCCTCCACTTT. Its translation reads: CASSLESGRGGSPLHF.